What follows describes a single TCR beta chain. CDR3 size: 18 residues. V lost 0 bases, J lost 1 base, and 18 bases lay in between. CDR1 is SGHAT, CDR2 FQNNGV, per germline. The sample belongs to a study of OX40 agonist ivuxolimab in advanced cancers. Sequenced by immunoSEQ multiplex PCR; TCRdb stores in-frame clones only, minus some. The data contain more than 75,000 clones, around 80% of them singletons. This specimen consisted of CD4+ or CD8+ T cells sorted from blood, obtained in a trial of the OX40 agonist ivuxolimab. This chain links TRBV11-2 with TRBJ1-1; D is undetermined. The sequence derives from an adult with an advanced solid tumor such as melanoma, head and neck, liver or kidney cancer. CDR3 DNA sequence: TGTGCCAGCAGCTTAGATCAGAGAGGGTACGCCCAGAACACTGAAGCTTTCTTT. This gives the protein CASSLDQRGYAQNTEAFF. The complete variable domain, with remaining parts taken from reference TRBV11-2 and TRBJ1-1, reads EAGVAQSPRYKIIEKRQSVAFWCNPISGHATLYWYQQILGQGPKLLIQFQNNGVVDDSQLPKDRFSAERLKGVDSTLKIQPAKLEDSAVYLCASSLDQRGYAQNTEAFFGQGTRLTVV.